These 23 T cell receptor beta chains share one sample of origin, sequenced in a study of cytomegalovirus exposure and HLA in healthy donors. In the PCR, 60 Vbeta and 13 Jbeta primers were used. The table came from immunoSEQ multiplex PCR; TCRdb's copy has only in-frame clones and leaves some out. The profile covers 150,000 to 200,000 clones, with roughly four fifths appearing a single time and roughly 1.6% taken by the ten largest. The sequencing input was PBMCs. All receptors derive from a man between 18 and 29 years old in good health and CMV-seronegative.

On this clone: The junction departs from the called germline gene at one end, perhaps through a read error. J is TRBJ1-3 and V is TRBV7-9; 7 bases agree with TRBD1. Germline V gives CDR1 SEHNR, CDR2 FQNEAQ (reference sequence). CDR3 length: 16 amino acids. The CDR3 bases are TGTGCCAGCAGCCGCTCCCCGACAGGGTCGGGAAGCACCATATATTTT. It encodes CASSRSPTGSGSTIYF.

The genes are TRBV4-1 and TRBJ2-3, with 11 nucleotides matching TRBD2. The junction had 9 bases not matched to a gene; V was cut back by 3 bases and J by 4 bases. The germline CDR1 and CDR2 sequences are MGHRA and YSYEKL. The length of the CDR3 is 17 residues. CDR3 amino acids: CASSHGSSGGQADTQYF. In DNA form, the CDR3 reads TGCGCCAGCAGCCATGGGTCTAGCGGGGGGCAGGCAGATACGCAGTATTTT.

This rearrangement joins TRBV5-6 to TRBJ2-3; 9 bases map to TRBD1. There are 15 residues in the CDR3. With 4 bases clipped from V and 3 bases from J, the junction kept 6 bases outside the gene matches. Germline values: CDR1 SGHDT, CDR2 YYEEEE. The CDR3: CASSPGGQGTDTQYF. DNA for the CDR3: TGTGCCAGCAGCCCCGGGGGACAGGGAACAGATACGCAGTATTTT.

The sample holds one count of this clone. This rearrangement joins TRBV28 to TRBJ2-7, with a weak D call TRBD2 (6 bases). The CDR3 consists of 15 residues. The V and J ends lost 6 bases and 3 bases respectively, with 18 bases between them. Germline V gives CDR1 MDHEN, CDR2 SYDVKM. The CDR3 nucleotides read TGTGCCAGCAGCGCCCGGGACTTGATCTACTACGAGCAGTACTTC. It encodes CASSARDLIYYEQYF.

The chain joins TRBV27 to TRBJ2-2; TRBD2 aligns across 8 bases. Germline values: CDR1 MNHEY, CDR2 SMNVEV (reference sequence). This CDR3 region has 14 residues. V lost 5 bases and J lost 8; bases outside the gene matches: 7. CDR3 amino acids: CASSPGGLLGELFF. In DNA, the CDR3 is TGTGCCAGCAGTCCGGGAGGGTTATTGGGGGAGCTGTTTTTT.

This rearrangement joins TRBV27 to TRBJ2-3; 7 bases align to TRBD1. The CDR3 covers 15 residues. V gave up 6 bases and J gave up 0 bases; unmatched junction bases: 6. The germline CDR1 and CDR2 sequences are MNHEY and SMNVEV (reference sequence). The CDR3 loop reads CASRLRDSSTDTQYF. The CDR3 region has the DNA TGTGCCAGCAGGCTCCGGGACAGTAGCACAGATACGCAGTATTTT.

V gene TRBV19 combines with J gene TRBJ2-1; D call uncertain. From germline, CDR1 is LNHDA and CDR2 SQIVND (reference sequence). V was pared by 1 base and J by 7 bases, with 14 bases between. This CDR3 has 15 residues. The CDR3 here is CASSIGLGTVNEQFF. DNA for the CDR3: TGTGCCAGTAGTATAGGCCTAGGTACTGTGAATGAGCAGTTCTTC.

This chain uses TRBV5-5 with TRBJ1-5; D may be TRBD1 (5 bases). The CDR3 is made up of 15 amino acids. V lost 0 bases and J lost 3, with 10 bases in between. CDR1 and CDR2 from the germline V gene are SGHKS and YYEKEE (reference sequence). The CDR3 region has the DNA TGTGCCAGCAGCTTGGTAGGGGAGGTCAATCAGCCCCAGCATTTT. Translating gives CASSLVGEVNQPQHF.

This sequence joins TRBV7-9 and TRBJ2-5; no definite D call. The J call may be wrong; the DNA end is better matched by TRBJ2-7. The CDR3 is 13 residues long. Germline loops: CDR1 SEHNR, CDR2 FQNEAQ (reference sequence). The CDR3 DNA reads TGTGCCAGCAGCTACCCCTCCTCCTACGAGCAGTACTTC. Encoded protein: CASSYPSSYEQYF.

This clone was counted only a few times. This chain connects TRBV11-2 to TRBJ2-5, with TRBD1 as a possible D gene (5 bases). In germline, CDR1 is SGHAT, CDR2 FQNNGV. CDR3 length: 13 amino acids. The V end lost 5 bases, the J end lost 4 bases, and 11 bases lay between the germline ends. The CDR3 coding sequence is TGTGCCAGCAGCCCCCGACAGAGAGAGACCCAGTACTTC. Protein sequence: CASSPRQRETQYF.

The DNA for the CDR3 is TGTGCCAGCAGCCTGACAGCTTTCAAAAACATTCAGTACTTC. Translated: CASSLTAFKNIQYF. This sequence joins TRBV28 and TRBJ2-4; D might be TRBD1 (5 bases). This CDR3 is 14 amino acids long. V shed 6 bases and J shed 3 bases, with 12 bases lying between them. Germline assignment: CDR1 MDHEN and CDR2 SYDVKM.

V and J are TRBV7-2 and TRBJ1-4, with a tentative D call TRBD1 (6 bases). The CDR3 has 15 amino acids. Germline V gives CDR1 SGHTA, CDR2 FQGNSA. V lost 8 bases, J lost 0 bases, and 13 bases lay in between. CDR3 residues: CASRLEGATNEKLFF. Written as DNA, the CDR3 is TGTGCCAGCCGGTTAGAGGGGGCAACTAATGAAAAACTGTTTTTT.

The chain has TRBV27 and TRBJ2-7, with 9 bases that match TRBD1. Germline V CDR1 and CDR2: MNHEY, SMNVEV (reference sequence). V shed 5 bases, J shed 8 bases, and the junction held 10 bases outside the gene matches. This CDR3 is 14 amino acids long. Here the CDR3 DNA reads TGTGCCAGCAGTGGGGGGACAGGGAGAGAGAAGCAGTACTTC. Protein: CASSGGTGREKQYF.

Of note for this clone: One end of the junction does not line up with germline, which may come from a read error. Distinct nucleotide sequences in the sample also encode this CDR3. The V gene is TRBV7-7, the J gene TRBJ2-7, with 9 nucleotides matching TRBD2. This CDR3 is built from 13 residues. CDR1 SSHAT and CDR2 FNYEAQ come from the germline V gene (reference sequence). CDR3 loop: CASSLAGAYEQYF. The CDR3, as DNA: TGTGCTAGCAGCTTAGCGGGAGCATACGAGCAGTACTTC.

This chain joins TRBV19 and TRBJ2-5; possibly TRBD2 for D (6 bases). The V and J ends lost 7 bases and 5 bases respectively, with 14 bases between them. The CDR3 is 13 residues long. In germline, CDR1 is LNHDA, CDR2 SQIVND (reference sequence). The CDR3 coding sequence is TGTGCCAGTACCCTACTAGCCGTGGAGACCCAGTACTTC. It yields the protein CASTLLAVETQYF.

The chain uses TRBV7-2 and TRBJ2-7, with TRBD2 as a possible D gene (5 bases). V lost 1 base and J lost 5, with 9 bases in between. From germline, CDR1 is SGHTA and CDR2 FQGNSA. The CDR3 totals 13 residues. The CDR3 is CASSLVSGNEQYF. The DNA of the CDR3 is TGTGCCAGCAGCTTAGTTTCGGGGAACGAGCAGTACTTC.

V and J are TRBV11-2 and TRBJ1-5; perhaps TRBD1 as D (6 bases). Germline V gene lookup returns CDR1 SGHAT and CDR2 FQNNGV. V was pared by 5 bases and J by 0 bases, with 11 bases between. The CDR3 covers 15 residues. CDR3 bases: TGTGCCAGCAGCCGCAGGGGCCGTAGCAATCAGCCCCAGCATTTT. It codes for CASSRRGRSNQPQHF. The variable domain in full, completed from reference TRBV11-2 and TRBJ1-5, reads EAGVAQSPRYKIIEKRQSVAFWCNPISGHATLYWYQQILGQGPKLLIQFQNNGVVDDSQLPKDRFSAERLKGVDSTLKIQPAKLEDSAVYLCASSRRGRSNQPQHFGDGTRLSIL.

The V and J genes are TRBV2 and TRBJ2-5; 12 bases match TRBD2. Germline V gene sequence: CDR1 SNHLY, CDR2 FYNNEI. Germline trimming cut 8 bases from V and 2 bases from J; bases unmatched to any gene: 18. The CDR3 consists of 19 residues. The DNA of the CDR3 is TGTGCCAGCTCCCCCCGGACTAGCGGGACCCGCCGGGGGCAAGAGACCCAGTACTTC. It yields the protein CASSPRTSGTRRGQETQYF.

This clone was counted between two and nine times. The chain has TRBV10-3 and TRBJ1-2; D not resolved. V shed 0 bases and J shed 1 base, with 9 bases lying between them. The CDR3 consists of 15 residues. CDR1 is ENHRY, CDR2 SYGVKD, per germline. CDR3 sequence: CAISESSTYNYGYTF. CDR3 nucleotide sequence: TGTGCCATCAGTGAGTCAAGTACATATAACTATGGCTACACCTTC.

This chain links TRBV10-3 with TRBJ2-3; 7 bases line up with TRBD1. The CDR3 runs to 16 residues. V lost 4 bases and J lost 0; bases outside the gene matches: 7. Germline V gene sequence: CDR1 ENHRY, CDR2 SYGVKD. The CDR3 DNA reads as TGTGCCATCAGTGGACTGGAACAGGGGAGCACAGATACGCAGTATTTT. Translating gives CAISGLEQGSTDTQYF.

The V and J genes are TRBV7-6 and TRBJ2-2, with D tentatively TRBD1 (6 bases). The CDR3 consists of 15 residues. The germline V gene encodes CDR1 SGHVS and CDR2 FNYEAQ. The V end was cut by 5 bases, the J end by 4 bases, with 14 bases between. The CDR3 region has the DNA TGTGCCAGCAGCCCTCACAGGGTTGGCACCGGGGAGCTGTTTTTT. Amino acid sequence: CASSPHRVGTGELFF.

V and J are TRBV19 and TRBJ2-7; no firm D call. The CDR3 loop spans 18 amino acids. Germline-derived CDR1 and CDR2 are LNHDA and SQIVND (reference sequence). V dropped 3 bases and J dropped 3 bases, with 24 bases sitting between them. Here the CDR3 DNA reads TGTGCCAGTAGTATCTACACCCGAGGTGCGGCTAGTATCTACGAGCAGTACTTC. Translating it yields CASSIYTRGAASIYEQYF. The full variable domain, with the rest looked up from reference TRBV19 and TRBJ2-7, is DGGITQSPKYLFRKEGQNVTLSCEQNLNHDAMYWYRQDPGQGLRLIYYSQIVNDFQKGDIAEGYSVSREKKESFPLTVTSAQKNPTAFYLCASSIYTRGAASIYEQYFGPGTRLTVT.

This clone was observed a handful of times. The chain recombines TRBV9 with TRBJ2-7; 13 bases fit TRBD2. Trimming removed 3 bases from V and 4 bases from J; junction bases left unmatched: 7. The CDR3 has 16 amino acids. CDR1 SGDLS and CDR2 YYNGEE come from the germline V gene. CDR3 region: CASSGWTSGGIYEQYF. CDR3 coding DNA: TGTGCCAGCAGCGGATGGACTAGCGGGGGCATATACGAGCAGTACTTC.